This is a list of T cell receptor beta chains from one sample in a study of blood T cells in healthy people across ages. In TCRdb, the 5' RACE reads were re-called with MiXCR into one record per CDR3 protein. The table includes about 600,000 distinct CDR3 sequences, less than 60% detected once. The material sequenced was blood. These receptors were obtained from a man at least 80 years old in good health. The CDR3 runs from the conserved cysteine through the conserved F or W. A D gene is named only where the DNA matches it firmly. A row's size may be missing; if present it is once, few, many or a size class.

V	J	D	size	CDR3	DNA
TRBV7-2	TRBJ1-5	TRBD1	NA	CASSLDRGPQPQHF	TGTGCCAGCAGCCTAGACAGGGGGCCTCAGCCCCAGCATTTT
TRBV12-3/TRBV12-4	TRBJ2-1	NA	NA	CASSWVLLATYNEQFF	TGTGCCAGCAGTTGGGTTCTTCTAGCAACCTACAATGAGCAGTTCTTC
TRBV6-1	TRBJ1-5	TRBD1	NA	CASSEHGQGSWQPQHF	TGTGCCAGCAGTGAACACGGACAGGGTAGCTGGCAGCCCCAGCATTTT
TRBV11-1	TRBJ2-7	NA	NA	CASSLRGQEIDEQYF	TGTGCCAGCAGCTTACGAGGGCAGGAAATCGACGAGCAGTACTTC
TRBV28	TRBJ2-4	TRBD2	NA	CASSLVSGRAVAKNIQYF	TGTGCCAGCAGTTTAGTTAGCGGGAGGGCCGTAGCCAAAAACATTCAGTACTTC
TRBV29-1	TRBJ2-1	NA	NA	CSVDQPGTSSSYNEQFF	TGCAGCGTTGATCAACCCGGGACCTCTAGCTCCTACAATGAGCAGTTCTTC
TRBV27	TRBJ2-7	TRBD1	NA	CASSLVSGQGLSEQYF	TGTGCCAGCAGTTTAGTTTCTGGACAGGGTTTGAGCGAGCAGTACTTC
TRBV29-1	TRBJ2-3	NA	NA	CSTSVAGTDTQYF	TGCAGCACCTCCGTAGCCGGCACAGATACGCAGTATTTT
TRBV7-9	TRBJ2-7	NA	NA	CASSLRPLQGPSFYEQYF	TGTGCCAGCAGCTTACGGCCCCTACAAGGCCCTTCCTTCTACGAGCAGTACTTC
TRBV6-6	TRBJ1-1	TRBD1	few	CASRKLDGTANTEAFF	TGTGCCAGCAGAAAACTCGACGGGACAGCGAACACTGAAGCTTTCTTT
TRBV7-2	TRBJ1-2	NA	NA	CASSSNLRAVDGYTF	TGTGCCAGCAGCTCTAACCTCAGAGCCGTGGATGGCTACACCTTC
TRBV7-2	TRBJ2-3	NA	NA	CASRRDTDSDTQYF	TGTGCCAGTCGCAGGGACACCGACTCGGATACGCAGTATTTT
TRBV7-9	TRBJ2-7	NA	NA	CASSPRGSGLVGQYF	TGTGCCAGCAGCCCCCGGGGCAGCGGATTGGTGGGGCAGTACTTC
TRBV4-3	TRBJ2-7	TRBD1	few	CASSQAETGSSYEQYF	TGCGCCAGCAGCCAAGCTGAGACAGGGAGCTCCTACGAGCAGTACTTC
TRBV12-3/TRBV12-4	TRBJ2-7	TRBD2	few	CASSLSSAGGPEQYF	TGTGCCAGCAGTTTAAGCTCGGCGGGAGGGCCCGAGCAGTACTTC
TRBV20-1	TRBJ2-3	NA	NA	CSARFPGSNPGDTQYF	TGCAGTGCTAGATTCCCCGGGTCGAACCCTGGGGATACGCAGTATTTT
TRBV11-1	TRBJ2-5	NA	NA	CASSPLAAFQETQYF	TGTGCCAGCAGCCCGCTGGCAGCGTTCCAAGAGACCCAGTACTTC
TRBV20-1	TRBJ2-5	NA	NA	CSVGGSDQETQYF	TGCAGTGTCGGAGGAAGTGACCAAGAGACCCAGTACTTC
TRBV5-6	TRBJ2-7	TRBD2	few	CASSDRLAGAYEQYF	TGTGCCAGCAGCGATCGACTAGCGGGGGCGTACGAGCAGTACTTC
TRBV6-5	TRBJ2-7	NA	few	CASSYSEGSGLPISYEQYF	TGTGCCAGCAGTTACTCAGAAGGCTCAGGACTACCGATCTCCTACGAGCAGTACTTC
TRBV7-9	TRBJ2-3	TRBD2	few	CASSLATSGGHTDTQYF	TGTGCCAGCAGCTTAGCCACTAGCGGGGGGCACACAGATACGCAGTATTTT
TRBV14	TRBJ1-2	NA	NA	CASSGIGYGYTF	TGTGCCAGCAGCGGGATCGGCTATGGCTACACCTTC
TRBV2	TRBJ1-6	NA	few	CASSEGNSPLHF	TGTGCCAGCAGTGAAGGCAATTCACCCCTCCACTTT
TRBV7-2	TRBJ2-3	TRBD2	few	CASSLDWGRARDTQYF	TGTGCCAGCAGCTTAGACTGGGGGAGGGCGAGAGATACGCAGTATTTT
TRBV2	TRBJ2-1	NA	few	CASSEDGRGNEQFF	TGTGCCAGCAGTGAAGACGGTCGGGGCAATGAGCAGTTCTTC
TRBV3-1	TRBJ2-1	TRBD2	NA	CASSQGPSLLAGGPINEQFF	TGTGCCAGCAGCCAAGGGCCCTCACTACTAGCGGGAGGGCCGATCAATGAGCAGTTCTTC
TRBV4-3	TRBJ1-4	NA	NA	CASSQGREHRTNEKLFF	TGCGCCAGCAGCCAAGGGAGGGAGCACCGAACTAATGAAAAACTGTTTTTT
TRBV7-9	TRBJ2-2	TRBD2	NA	CASSPAGATSGRRGTGELFF	TGTGCCAGCAGCCCCGCCGGTGCGACTAGCGGACGACGAGGTACCGGGGAGCTGTTTTTT
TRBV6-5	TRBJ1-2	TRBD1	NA	CASSRGQGPNYGYTF	TGTGCCAGCAGTCGAGGACAGGGACCGAACTATGGCTACACCTTC
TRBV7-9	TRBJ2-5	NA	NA	CDSSRSGGGQETQYF	TGTGACAGCAGCCGTAGCGGAGGGGGACAAGAGACCCAGTACTTC
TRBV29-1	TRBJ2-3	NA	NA	CSVEGQRSTDTQYF	TGCAGCGTTGAAGGACAGAGAAGCACAGATACGCAGTATTTT
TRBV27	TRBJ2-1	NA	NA	CASSLYGGQSEQFF	TGTGCCAGCAGTTTATATGGGGGGCAGTCGGAGCAGTTCTTC
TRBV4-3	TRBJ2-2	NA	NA	CASSQDSGLGTGELFF	TGCGCCAGCAGCCAAGATTCGGGGTTGGGGACCGGGGAGCTGTTTTTT
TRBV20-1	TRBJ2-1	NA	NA	CSAVPRRGEINEQFF	TGCAGTGCGGTTCCCCGGCGAGGGGAGATAAATGAGCAGTTCTTC
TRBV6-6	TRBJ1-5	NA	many	CASSTPDGTYSNQPQHF	TGTGCCAGCAGTACCCCGGACGGAACTTATAGCAATCAGCCCCAGCATTTT
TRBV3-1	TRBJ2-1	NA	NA	CASQRLANEQFF	TGTGCCAGCCAGAGACTCGCCAATGAGCAGTTCTTC
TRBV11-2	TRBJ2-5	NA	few	CASSKNRASETQYF	TGTGCCAGCAGCAAGAACAGGGCGTCAGAGACCCAGTACTTC
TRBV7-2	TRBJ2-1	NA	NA	CASSERQGRGGNEQFF	TGTGCCAGCAGCGAGCGGCAGGGTCGAGGTGGCAATGAGCAGTTCTTC
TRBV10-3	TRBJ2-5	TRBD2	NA	CAISESAGGETQYF	TGTGCCATCAGTGAGTCTGCGGGGGGAGAGACCCAGTACTTC
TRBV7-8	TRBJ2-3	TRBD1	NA	CASSLGGQGVGTQYF	TGTGCCAGCAGCCTAGGGGGACAGGGGGTGGGTACGCAGTATTTT
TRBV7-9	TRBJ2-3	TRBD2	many	CASSLALGSGGDLGDTDTQYF	TGTGCCAGCAGCTTAGCGCTTGGTAGCGGGGGAGATCTAGGGGACACAGATACGCAGTATTTT
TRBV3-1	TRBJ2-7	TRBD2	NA	CASSRGLAGVTYEQYF	TGTGCCAGCAGCCGCGGACTAGCGGGAGTCACCTACGAGCAGTACTTC
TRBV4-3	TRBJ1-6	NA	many	CASSQDLSRNTPLHF	TGCGCCAGCAGCCAAGATCTTTCCCGGAATACACCCCTCCACTTT